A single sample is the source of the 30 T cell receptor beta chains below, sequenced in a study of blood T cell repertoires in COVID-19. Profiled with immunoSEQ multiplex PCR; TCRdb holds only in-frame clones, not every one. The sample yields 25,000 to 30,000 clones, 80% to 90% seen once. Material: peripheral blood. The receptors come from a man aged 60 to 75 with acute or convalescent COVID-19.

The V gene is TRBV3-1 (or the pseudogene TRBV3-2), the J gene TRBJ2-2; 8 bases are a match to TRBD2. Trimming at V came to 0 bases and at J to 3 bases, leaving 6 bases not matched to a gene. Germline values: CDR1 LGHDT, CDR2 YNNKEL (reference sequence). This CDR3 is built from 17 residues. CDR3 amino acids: CASSQDSGGAYTGELFF. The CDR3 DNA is TGTGCCAGCAGCCAAGATTCGGGGGGGGCTTACACCGGGGAGCTGTTTTTT.

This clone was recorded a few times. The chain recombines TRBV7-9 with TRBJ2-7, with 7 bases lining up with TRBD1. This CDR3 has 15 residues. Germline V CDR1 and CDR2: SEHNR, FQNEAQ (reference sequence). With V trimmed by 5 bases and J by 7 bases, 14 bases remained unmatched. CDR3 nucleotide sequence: TGTGCCAGCAGCCCCCCCGACAGGGCCGGTGGGGAGCAGTACTTC. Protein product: CASSPPDRAGGEQYF.

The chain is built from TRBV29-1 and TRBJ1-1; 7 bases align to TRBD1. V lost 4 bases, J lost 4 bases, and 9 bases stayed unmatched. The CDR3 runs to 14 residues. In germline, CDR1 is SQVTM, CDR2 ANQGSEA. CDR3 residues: CSVVGWQGGTEAFF. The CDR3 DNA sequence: TGCAGCGTTGTAGGTTGGCAGGGGGGCACTGAAGCTTTCTTT.

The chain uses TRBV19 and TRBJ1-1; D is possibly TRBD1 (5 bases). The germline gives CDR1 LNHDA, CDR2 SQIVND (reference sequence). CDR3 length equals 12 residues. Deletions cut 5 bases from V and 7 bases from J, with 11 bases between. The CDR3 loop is CASSWGRGEAFF. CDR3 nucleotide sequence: TGTGCCAGTAGTTGGGGCAGAGGTGAAGCTTTCTTT.

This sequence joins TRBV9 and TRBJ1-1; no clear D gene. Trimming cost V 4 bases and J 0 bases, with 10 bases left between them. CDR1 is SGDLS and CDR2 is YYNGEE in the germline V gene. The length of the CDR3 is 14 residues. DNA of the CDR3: TGTGCCAGCAGCCCTCTTATTGTGAACACTGAAGCTTTCTTT. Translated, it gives CASSPLIVNTEAFF.

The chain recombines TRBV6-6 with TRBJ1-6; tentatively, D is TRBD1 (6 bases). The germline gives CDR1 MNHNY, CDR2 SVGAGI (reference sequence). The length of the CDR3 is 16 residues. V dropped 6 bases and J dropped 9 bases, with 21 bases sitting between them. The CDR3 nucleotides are TGTGCCAGCAGAAAATGGTCTTGGCAGGGGCTTTCACCCCTCCACTTT. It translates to CASRKWSWQGLSPLHF.

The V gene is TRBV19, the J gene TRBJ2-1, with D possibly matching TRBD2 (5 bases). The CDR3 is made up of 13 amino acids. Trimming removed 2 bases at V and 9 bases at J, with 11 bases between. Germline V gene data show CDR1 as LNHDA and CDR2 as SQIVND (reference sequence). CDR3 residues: CASSITGIGEQFF. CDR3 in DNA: TGTGCCAGTAGTATAACCGGGATCGGTGAGCAGTTCTTC.

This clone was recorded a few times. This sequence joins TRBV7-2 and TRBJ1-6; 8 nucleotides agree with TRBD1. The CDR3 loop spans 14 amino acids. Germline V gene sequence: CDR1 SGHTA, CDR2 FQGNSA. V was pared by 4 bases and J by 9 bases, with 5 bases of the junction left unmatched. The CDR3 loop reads CASSSTGGASPLHF. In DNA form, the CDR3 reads TGTGCCAGCAGCTCCACAGGGGGAGCTTCACCCCTCCACTTT.

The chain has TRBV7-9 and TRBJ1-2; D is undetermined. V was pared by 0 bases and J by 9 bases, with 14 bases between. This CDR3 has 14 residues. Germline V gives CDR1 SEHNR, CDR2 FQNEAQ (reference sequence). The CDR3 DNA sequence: TGTGCCAGCAGCTTAGCGCTCCAGGACGGGAGCTACACCTTC. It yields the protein CASSLALQDGSYTF.

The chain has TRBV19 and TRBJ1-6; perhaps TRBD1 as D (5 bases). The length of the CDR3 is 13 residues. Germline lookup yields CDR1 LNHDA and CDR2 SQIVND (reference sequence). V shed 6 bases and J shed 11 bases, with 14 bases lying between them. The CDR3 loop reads CASRDGGPTPLHF. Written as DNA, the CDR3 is TGTGCCAGTAGGGACGGGGGACCTACACCCCTCCACTTT.

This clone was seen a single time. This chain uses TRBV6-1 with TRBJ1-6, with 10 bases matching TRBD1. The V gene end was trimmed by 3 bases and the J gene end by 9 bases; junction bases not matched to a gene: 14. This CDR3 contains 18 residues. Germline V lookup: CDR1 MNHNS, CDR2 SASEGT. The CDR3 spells CASSDLLRQGAVGSPLHF. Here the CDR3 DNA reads TGTGCCAGCAGTGACCTTTTGCGACAGGGGGCGGTCGGTTCACCCCTCCACTTT.

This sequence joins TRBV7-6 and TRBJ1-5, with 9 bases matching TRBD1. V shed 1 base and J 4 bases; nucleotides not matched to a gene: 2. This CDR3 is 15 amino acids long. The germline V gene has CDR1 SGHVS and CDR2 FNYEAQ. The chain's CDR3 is CASSLDGTGNQPQHF. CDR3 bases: TGTGCCAGCAGCTTAGACGGGACAGGGAATCAGCCCCAGCATTTT.

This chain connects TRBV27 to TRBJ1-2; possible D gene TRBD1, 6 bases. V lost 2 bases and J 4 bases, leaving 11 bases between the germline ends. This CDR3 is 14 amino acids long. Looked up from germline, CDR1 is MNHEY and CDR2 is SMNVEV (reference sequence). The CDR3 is CASSLRGNGYGYTF. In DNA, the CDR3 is TGTGCCAGCAGTTTAAGGGGGAATGGCTATGGCTACACCTTC.

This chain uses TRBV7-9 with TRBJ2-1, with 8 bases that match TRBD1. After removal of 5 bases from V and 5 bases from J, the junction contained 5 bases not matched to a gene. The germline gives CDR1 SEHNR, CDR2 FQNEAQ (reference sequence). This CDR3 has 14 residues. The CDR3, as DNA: TGTGCCAGCAGCCGCCGGGACAGGAACAATGAGCAGTTCTTC. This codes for CASSRRDRNNEQFF.

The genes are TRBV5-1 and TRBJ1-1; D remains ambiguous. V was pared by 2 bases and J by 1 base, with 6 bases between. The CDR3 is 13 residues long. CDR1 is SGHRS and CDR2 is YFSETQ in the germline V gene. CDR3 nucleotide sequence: TGCGCCAGCAGCTTAGCCGAGAACACTGAAGCTTTCTTT. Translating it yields CASSLAENTEAFF.

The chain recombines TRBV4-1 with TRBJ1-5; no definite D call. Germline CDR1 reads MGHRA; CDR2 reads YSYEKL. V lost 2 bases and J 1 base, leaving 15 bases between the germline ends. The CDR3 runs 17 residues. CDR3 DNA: TGCGCCAGCAGCCAAATCGATTTGGGCTTCAGCAATCAGCCCCAGCATTTT. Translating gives CASSQIDLGFSNQPQHF.

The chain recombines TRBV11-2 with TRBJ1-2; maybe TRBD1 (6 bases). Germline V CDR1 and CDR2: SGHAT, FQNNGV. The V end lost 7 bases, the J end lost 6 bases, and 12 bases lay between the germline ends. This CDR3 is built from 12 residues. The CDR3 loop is CASTQGKNGYTF. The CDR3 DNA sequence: TGTGCCAGCACACAGGGAAAGAATGGCTACACCTTC.

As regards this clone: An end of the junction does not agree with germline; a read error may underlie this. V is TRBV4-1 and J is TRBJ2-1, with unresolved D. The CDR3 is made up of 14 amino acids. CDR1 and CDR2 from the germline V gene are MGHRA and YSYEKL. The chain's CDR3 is CASSLSDTNNEQFF. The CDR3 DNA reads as TGCGCCAGTAGCCTCTCCGACACCAACAATGAGCAGTTCTTC.

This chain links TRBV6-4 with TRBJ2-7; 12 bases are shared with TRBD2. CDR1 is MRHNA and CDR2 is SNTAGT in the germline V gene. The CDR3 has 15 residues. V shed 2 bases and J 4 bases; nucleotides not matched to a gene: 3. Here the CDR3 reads CASSDPTSGRYEQYF. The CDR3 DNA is TGTGCCAGCAGTGACCCGACTAGCGGGAGATACGAGCAGTACTTC.

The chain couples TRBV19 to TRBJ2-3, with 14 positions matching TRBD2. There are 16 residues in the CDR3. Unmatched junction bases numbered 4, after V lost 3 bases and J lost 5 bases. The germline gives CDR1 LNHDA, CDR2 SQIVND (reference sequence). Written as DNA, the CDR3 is TGTGCCAGTAGTATCCCGACTAGCGGGAGGGGAGATACGCAGTATTTT. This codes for CASSIPTSGRGDTQYF.

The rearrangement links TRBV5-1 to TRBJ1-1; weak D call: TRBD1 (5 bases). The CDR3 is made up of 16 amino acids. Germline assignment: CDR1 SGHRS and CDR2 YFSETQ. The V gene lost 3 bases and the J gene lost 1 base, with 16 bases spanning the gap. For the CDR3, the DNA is TGCGCCAGCAGCTCCACTACAGGCGCGAAGAACACTGAAGCTTTCTTT. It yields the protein CASSSTTGAKNTEAFF. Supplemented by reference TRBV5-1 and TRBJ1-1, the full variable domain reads KAGVTQTPRYLIKTRGQQVTLSCSPISGHRSVSWYQQTPGQGLQFLFEYFSETQRNKGNFPGRFSGRQFSNSRSEMNVSTLELGDSALYLCASSSTTGAKNTEAFFGQGTRLTVV.

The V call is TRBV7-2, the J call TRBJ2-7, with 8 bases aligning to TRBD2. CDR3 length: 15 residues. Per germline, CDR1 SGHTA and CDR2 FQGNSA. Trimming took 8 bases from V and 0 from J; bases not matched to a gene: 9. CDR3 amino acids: CASSLAGALSYEQYF. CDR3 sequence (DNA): TGTGCCAGCTCGCTAGCGGGTGCCCTCTCCTACGAGCAGTACTTC.

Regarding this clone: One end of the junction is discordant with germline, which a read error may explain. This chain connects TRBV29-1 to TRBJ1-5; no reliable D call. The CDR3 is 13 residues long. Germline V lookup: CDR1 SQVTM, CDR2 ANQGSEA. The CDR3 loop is CSVKEGIDQPQHF. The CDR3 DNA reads TGCAGCGTTAAAGAGGGCATCGATCAGCCCCAGCATTTT.

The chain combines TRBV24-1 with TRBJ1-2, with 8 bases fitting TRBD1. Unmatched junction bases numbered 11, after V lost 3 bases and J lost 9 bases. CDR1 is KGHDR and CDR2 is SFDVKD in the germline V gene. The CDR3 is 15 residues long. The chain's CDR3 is CATSDRQGAQSRYTF. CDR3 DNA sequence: TGTGCCACCAGTGATCGTCAGGGGGCGCAGAGTCGCTACACCTTC.

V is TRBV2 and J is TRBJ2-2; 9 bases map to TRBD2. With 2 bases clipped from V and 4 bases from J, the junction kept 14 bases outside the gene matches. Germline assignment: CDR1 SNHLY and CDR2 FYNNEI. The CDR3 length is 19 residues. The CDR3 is CASSEPLAGHLRGTGELFF. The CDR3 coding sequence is TGTGCCAGCAGTGAACCCCTAGCGGGACACCTTCGGGGCACCGGGGAGCTGTTTTTT.

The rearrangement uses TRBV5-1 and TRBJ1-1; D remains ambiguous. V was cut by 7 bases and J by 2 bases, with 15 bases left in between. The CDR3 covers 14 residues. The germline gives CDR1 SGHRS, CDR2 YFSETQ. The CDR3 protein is CASSNGHPNTEAFF. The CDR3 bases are TGCGCCAGCTCTAATGGGCACCCCAACACTGAAGCTTTCTTT.

CDR3 sequence: CAWSGTSGRTGELFF. Here the CDR3 DNA reads TGTGCCTGGAGCGGGACTAGCGGGAGGACCGGGGAGCTGTTTTTT. The chain couples TRBV30 to TRBJ2-2, with TRBD2 identical over 15 bases. The germline V gene has CDR1 GTSNPN and CDR2 SVGIG (reference sequence). Losses at the gene ends were 3 bases for V and 5 bases for J; bases not matched to a gene: 1. The CDR3 has 15 residues.

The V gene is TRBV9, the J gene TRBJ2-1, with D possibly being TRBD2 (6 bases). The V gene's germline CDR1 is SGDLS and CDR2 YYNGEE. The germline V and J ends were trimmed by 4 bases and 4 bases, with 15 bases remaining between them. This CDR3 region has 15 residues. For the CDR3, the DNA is TGTGCCAGCAGCCCGGGGGACTTCGGGTACAATGAGCAGTTCTTC. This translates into CASSPGDFGYNEQFF.

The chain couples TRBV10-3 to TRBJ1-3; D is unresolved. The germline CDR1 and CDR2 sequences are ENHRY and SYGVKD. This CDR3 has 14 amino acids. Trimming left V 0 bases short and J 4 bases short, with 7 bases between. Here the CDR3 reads CAISESTGGNTIYF. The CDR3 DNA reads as TGTGCCATCAGTGAGTCGACGGGGGGAAACACCATATATTTT.

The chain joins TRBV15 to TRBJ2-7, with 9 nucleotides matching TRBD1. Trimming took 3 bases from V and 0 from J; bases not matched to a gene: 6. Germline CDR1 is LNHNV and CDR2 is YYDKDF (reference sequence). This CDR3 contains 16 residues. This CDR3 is CATSRAGTGSSYEQYF. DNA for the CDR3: TGTGCCACCAGCAGGGCCGGGACAGGGAGCTCCTACGAGCAGTACTTC.